This T cell receptor (beta chain) was sequenced for a study of EBV T-cell therapy then PD-1 blockade in nasopharyngeal carcinoma. This CDR3 spans 13 amino acids. V was clipped by 5 bases and J by 1 base, with 8 bases between them. This clone appeared a single time. The antigen remains undetermined. Profiling relied on immunoSEQ multiplex PCR, and the TCRdb table lists in-frame clones only, not all of them. In the table there are over 20,000 clones, about 86% of which are singletons. Sample time point: 266 days after commencement of treatment, after nivolumab therapy. Treatment specified: AdE1-LMPpoly-expanded autologous EBV-specific T-cell therapy followed by anti-PD-1 nivolumab.

Sequencing was performed on CD8+ T cells from blood, taken around day 300 from a patient whose treatment included autologous EBV-specific T cells and nivolumab. The V gene is TRBV12-3 or TRBV12-4, the J gene TRBJ1-1; maybe TRBD1 (5 bases). This clonotype originated in a man aged 35 to 55 with nasopharyngeal carcinoma. CDR3 region: CASSTGQNTEAFF. The CDR3 DNA follows: TGTGCCAGCAGTACAGGACAGAACACTGAAGCTTTCTTT.